The 4 T cell receptor beta chains below were found in one sample sequenced in a study of CD8 T cells in ankylosing spondylitis. Via MiXCR, TCRdb re-called the 5' RACE reads, giving one row per CDR3 protein. The data contain about 330,000 distinct CDR3 sequences, under 8.5% of them singletons. Study observations and caveats: For ankylosing spondylitis blood, a TCR beta motif of about eight highly homologous variants appeared characteristic.

For these receptors, no antigen is known. The material sequenced was blood, either unsorted or a sorted T cell fraction (not recorded which). The receptors stem from a male donor with ankylosing spondylitis.

This clonotype came up many times. The CDR3, as DNA: TGTGCCATCAGTGAGTCGGGCCTTGAAAATCAGCCCCAGCATTTT. Its protein product is CAISESGLENQPQHF. The chain recombines TRBV10-3 with TRBJ1-5; D uncertain. The V end lost 0 bases, the J end lost 4 bases, and 10 bases lay between the germline ends. The length of the CDR3 is 15 residues. Germline V gene data show CDR1 as ENHRY and CDR2 as SYGVKD.

Only a few counts were recorded for this clonotype. The genes are TRBV28 and TRBJ1-1; D possibly corresponds to TRBD1 (6 bases). The length of the CDR3 is 15 residues. The V end was cut by 6 bases, the J end by 3 bases, with 17 bases between. The germline V gene has CDR1 MDHEN and CDR2 SYDVKM. The CDR3 is CASSAPTGLYTEAFF. The CDR3 region has the DNA TGTGCCAGCAGCGCCCCTACAGGGCTGTACACTGAAGCTTTCTTT.

This clonotype was detected many times. The chain uses TRBV7-2 and TRBJ1-5, with D possibly TRBD1 on 5 matching bases. This CDR3 has 14 residues. The ends were cut back, 0 bases at V and 11 bases at J, with 14 bases in the middle. Germline-derived CDR1 and CDR2 are SGHTA and FQGNSA. CDR3 nucleotide sequence: TGTGCCAGCAGCTTAGCAGGGGCGCGAGGGTCCCAGCATTTT. The encoded protein is CASSLAGARGSQHF.

In this sample, this clonotype turned up a few times. This rearrangement joins TRBV5-5 to TRBJ1-1; the match to TRBD1 covers 8 bases. The V gene end was trimmed by 3 bases and the J gene end by 1 base; junction bases not matched to a gene: 2. Per the germline V gene, CDR1 is SGHKS and CDR2 is YYEKEE (reference sequence). The CDR3 length is 14 residues. CDR3 in amino acids: CASSWGTGNTEAFF. The CDR3 DNA reads as TGTGCCAGCAGCTGGGGGACAGGGAACACTGAAGCTTTCTTT.